The 18 T cell receptor beta chains below were found in one sample sequenced in a study of blood T cell repertoires in COVID-19. Some clones are missing from TCRdb's copy, which holds only in-frame ones; the method was immunoSEQ multiplex PCR. The sample contains 75,000 to 90,000 clones, approximately 86% of which appear only once. The specimen was peripheral blood. The receptors stem from a man at least 80 years old with active or convalescent COVID-19.

The gene calls are TRBV7-9 and TRBJ1-2, with a tentative D call TRBD1 (6 bases). Between the trimmed V and J ends, which lost 5 bases and 4 bases, there was a span of 8 bases. This CDR3 is built from 12 residues. Per the germline V gene, CDR1 is SEHNR and CDR2 is FQNEAQ (reference sequence). CDR3 coding DNA: TGTGCCAGCAGCGCACAGGGCTATGGCTACACCTTC. This sequence encodes CASSAQGYGYTF.

This clone was counted once. V and J are TRBV2 and TRBJ1-5; D may be TRBD1 (5 bases). V lost 6 bases and J lost 2, with 14 bases in between. The CDR3 has 15 amino acids. Germline CDR1 reads SNHLY; CDR2 reads FYNNEI. The CDR3 coding sequence is TGTGCCAGCAGGGCCGGAGGGACCGGCAATCAGCCCCAGCATTTT. This sequence encodes CASRAGGTGNQPQHF.

V and J are TRBV9 and TRBJ1-2; 8 bases line up with TRBD1. The CDR3 length is 17 residues. V lost 0 bases and J lost 8; bases outside the gene matches: 15. The germline V gene has CDR1 SGDLS and CDR2 YYNGEE. CDR3 in DNA: TGTGCCAGCAGCGTAGACCCAAATGAGACAGGGGCCGCGGGCTACACCTTC. Its translation is CASSVDPNETGAAGYTF.

The rearrangement links TRBV5-1 to TRBJ1-1, with D possibly TRBD1 on 5 matching bases. Trimming took 2 bases from V and 3 from J, leaving 8 bases between them. Germline V gene lookup returns CDR1 SGHRS and CDR2 YFSETQ. This CDR3 is built from 13 residues. The DNA of the CDR3 is TGCGCCAGCAGCTTAATACAGGACACTGAAGCTTTCTTT. Its protein is CASSLIQDTEAFF.

Comments on this clone: The junction departs from germline at one end; a sequencing error may be responsible. This chain connects TRBV2 to TRBJ1-2, with TRBD1 identical over 8 bases. The CDR3 length is 14 residues. Germline CDR1 SNHLY, CDR2 FYNNEI. In nucleotides, the CDR3 is TGTGCCAGCAGTGAACTAGCAGGGGGCCCTTTTCCGCGCTGG. The encoded protein is CASSELAGGPFPRW. The variable domain in full, completed from reference TRBV2 and TRBJ1-2, reads EPEVTQTPSHQVTQMGQEVILRCVPISNHLYFYWYRQILGQKVEFLVSFYNNEISEKSEIFDDQFSVERPDGSNFTLKIRSTKLEDSAMYFCASSELAGGPFPRWGSGTRLTVV.

V gene TRBV1 combines with J gene TRBJ1-5. TRBV1 has pseudogene status. This CDR3 is built from 14 residues. The CDR3 loop reads CTSSDGGGNQPQHF. CDR3 DNA: TGCACCAGCTCCGACGGGGGTGGCAATCAGCCCCAGCATTTT.

V usage is TRBV11-2 and J usage is TRBJ1-3; D possibly corresponds to TRBD1 (6 bases). This CDR3 contains 15 residues. The ends were cut back, 1 base at V and 3 bases at J, with 10 bases in the middle. The V gene's germline CDR1 is SGHAT and CDR2 FQNNGV. The CDR3 DNA reads as TGTGCCAGCAGCTTAGGGTCAGGGGTTGGAAACACCATATATTTT. The encoded protein is CASSLGSGVGNTIYF.

The chain is built from TRBV11-2 and TRBJ2-7; 14 positions agree with TRBD2. V was pared by 4 bases and J by 1 base, with 9 bases of the junction left unmatched. CDR3 size: 18 residues. Germline CDR1 is SGHAT and CDR2 is FQNNGV. This CDR3 is CASSSGTSGRTSSYEQYV. The DNA of the CDR3 is TGTGCCAGCAGCTCCGGGACTAGCGGGAGAACGTCGTCCTACGAGCAGTACGTC.

The sample holds many counts of this clone. This sequence joins TRBV5-1 and TRBJ1-1, with D unresolved. This CDR3 contains 14 residues. The germline V gene has CDR1 SGHRS and CDR2 YFSETQ. V was trimmed by 0 bases and J by 1 base, leaving 7 bases between them. CDR3 sequence reads: CASSLGPGNTEAFF. The CDR3 DNA reads TGCGCCAGCAGCTTGGGCCCGGGGAACACTGAAGCTTTCTTT.

The chain joins TRBV10-3 to TRBJ2-5, with D possibly being TRBD1 (7 bases). The CDR3 totals 15 residues. Germline V lookup: CDR1 ENHRY, CDR2 SYGVKD. V was shortened by 2 bases and J by 5 bases, with 15 bases between the two germline ends. The CDR3 DNA sequence: TGTGCCATCAGTGAGCTGGACAGGAGGGGGGAGACCCAGTACTTC. Protein sequence: CAISELDRRGETQYF.

With regard to this clone: This sample includes further DNA sequences coding for the same CDR3. The V call is TRBV28, the J call TRBJ2-3; D is unresolved. The CDR3 is made up of 13 amino acids. Per germline, CDR1 MDHEN and CDR2 SYDVKM. V gave up 5 bases and J gave up 2 bases, with 8 bases separating them. The CDR3 is CASSRTYTDTQYF. Written as DNA, the CDR3 is TGTGCCAGCAGTCGAACATACACAGATACGCAGTATTTT.

The V gene is TRBV19, the J gene TRBJ2-4, with D possibly TRBD2 on 6 matching bases. The V gene's germline CDR1 is LNHDA and CDR2 SQIVND (reference sequence). The V gene lost 8 bases and the J gene lost 5 bases, with 10 bases spanning the gap. The CDR3 has 12 residues. The CDR3: CASSGRQNIQYF. CDR3 in DNA: TGTGCCAGTTCCGGGAGACAAAACATTCAGTACTTC. Combining the CDR3 with reference TRBV19 and TRBJ2-4 gives the whole variable domain DGGITQSPKYLFRKEGQNVTLSCEQNLNHDAMYWYRQDPGQGLRLIYYSQIVNDFQKGDIAEGYSVSREKKESFPLTVTSAQKNPTAFYLCASSGRQNIQYFGAGTRLSVL.

The CDR3 reads CASSFLRDTEAFF. CDR3 DNA sequence: TGTGCCAGCAGTTTTTTAAGAGACACTGAAGCTTTCTTT. The V gene is TRBV27, the J gene TRBJ1-1, with D hard to call. V lost 3 bases to trimming and J lost 3 bases, with 8 bases between them. Germline-derived CDR1 and CDR2 are MNHEY and SMNVEV (reference sequence). CDR3 length equals 13 residues.

V usage is TRBV19 and J usage is TRBJ1-6, with a possible D match to TRBD1 (6 bases). The CDR3 consists of 14 residues. V was cut by 2 bases and J by 8 bases, with 10 bases left in between. CDR1 is LNHDA and CDR2 is SQIVND in the germline V gene (reference sequence). CDR3 bases: TGTGCCAGTAGTATACAGGGGCGATATTCACCCCTCCACTTT. Its translation: CASSIQGRYSPLHF.

The chain carries TRBV7-8 and TRBJ1-2; the match to TRBD1 covers 9 bases. The CDR3 has 15 residues. Germline CDR1 and CDR2: SGHVS and FQNEAQ. The V segment lost 2 bases and the J segment 4 bases; nucleotides outside the gene matches: 5. The CDR3 sequence is CASSLIGQGSYGYTF. CDR3 nucleotides: TGTGCCAGCAGCTTAATCGGACAGGGGTCCTATGGCTACACCTTC.

This clone came up once. The chain links TRBV5-1 to TRBJ2-5, with no clear D. Trimming left V 2 bases short and J 2 bases short, with 7 bases between. This CDR3 has 13 residues. Germline V gene lookup returns CDR1 SGHRS and CDR2 YFSETQ. CDR3: CASSFGAQETQYF. For the CDR3, the DNA is TGCGCCAGCAGCTTTGGAGCTCAAGAGACCCAGTACTTC.

This chain connects TRBV29-1 to TRBJ2-5; possible D gene TRBD2, 5 bases. Germline V gene sequence: CDR1 SQVTM, CDR2 ANQGSEA. The length of the CDR3 is 12 residues. The ends were cut back, 3 bases at V and 4 bases at J, with 9 bases in the middle. The CDR3 region is CSVDREIETQYF. CDR3 nucleotide sequence: TGCAGCGTTGATCGGGAAATAGAGACCCAGTACTTC. The full variable domain, its missing parts supplied by reference TRBV29-1 and TRBJ2-5, is SAVISQKPSRDICQRGTSLTIQCQVDSQVTMMFWYRQQPGQSLTLIATANQGSEATYESGFVIDKFPISRPNLTFSTLTVSNMSPEDSSIYLCSVDREIETQYFGPGTRLLVL.

This clone has only one observation. The chain carries TRBV6-2 or TRBV6-3 and TRBJ2-3, with 12 bases fitting TRBD2. The CDR3 totals 18 residues. Germline V lookup: CDR1 MNHEY, CDR2 SVGEGT. V lost 0 bases and J lost 5; bases outside the gene matches: 9. The CDR3 loop reads CASSYSPETSGGRDTQYF. In DNA form, the CDR3 reads TGTGCCAGCAGTTACTCACCAGAGACTAGCGGGGGACGAGATACGCAGTATTTT.